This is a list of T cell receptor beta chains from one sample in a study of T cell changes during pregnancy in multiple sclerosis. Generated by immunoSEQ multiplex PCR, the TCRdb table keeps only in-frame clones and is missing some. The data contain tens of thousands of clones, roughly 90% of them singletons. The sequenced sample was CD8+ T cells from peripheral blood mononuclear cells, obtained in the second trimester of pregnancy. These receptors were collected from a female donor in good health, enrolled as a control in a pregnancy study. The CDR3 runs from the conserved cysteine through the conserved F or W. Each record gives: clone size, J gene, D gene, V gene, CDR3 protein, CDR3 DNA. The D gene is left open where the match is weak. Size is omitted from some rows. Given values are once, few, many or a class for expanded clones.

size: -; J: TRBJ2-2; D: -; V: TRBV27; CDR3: CASRGGTGELFF; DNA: TGTGCCAGCAGAGGGGGAACCGGGGAGCTGTTTTTT
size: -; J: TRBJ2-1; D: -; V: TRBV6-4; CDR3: CASSLGRGINDEQFF; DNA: TGTGCCAGCAGTCTCGGCAGGGGTATTAATGATGAGCAGTTCTTC
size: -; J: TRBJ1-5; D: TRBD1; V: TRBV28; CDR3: CASSSLQGQGNQPQHF; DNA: TGTGCCAGCAGTTCTTTACAGGGGCAGGGCAATCAGCCCCAGCATTTT
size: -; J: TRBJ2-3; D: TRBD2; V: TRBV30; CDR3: CAWRVPGLAGDTQYF; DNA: TGTGCCTGGAGAGTCCCGGGACTAGCGGGAGATACGCAGTATTTT
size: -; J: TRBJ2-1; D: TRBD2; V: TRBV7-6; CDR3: CASSPRTSGSMDEQFF; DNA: TGTGCCAGCAGCCCCCGGACTAGCGGGAGTATGGATGAGCAGTTCTTC
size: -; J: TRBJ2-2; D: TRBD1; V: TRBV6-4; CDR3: CASSDSGQGGTGELFF; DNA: TGTGCCAGCAGTGACTCCGGACAGGGGGGGACCGGGGAGCTGTTTTTT
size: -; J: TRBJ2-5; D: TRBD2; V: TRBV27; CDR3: CASSLNGRGETQYF; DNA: TGTGCCAGCAGTTTAAACGGGAGGGGAGAGACCCAGTACTTC
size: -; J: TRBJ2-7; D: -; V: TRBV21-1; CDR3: CASSNPGRSYEQYF; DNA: TGTGCCAGCAGCAATCCCGGCAGGTCATACGAGCAGTACTTC
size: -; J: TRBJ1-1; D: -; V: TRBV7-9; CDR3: CASSLDQVGRDTEAFF; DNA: TGTGCCAGCAGCTTAGACCAGGTAGGGAGGGACACTGAAGCTTTCTTT
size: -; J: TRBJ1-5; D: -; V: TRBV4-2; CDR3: CASSQDDREHQPQHF; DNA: TGTGCCAGCAGCCAAGATGACCGGGAGCATCAGCCCCAGCATTTT
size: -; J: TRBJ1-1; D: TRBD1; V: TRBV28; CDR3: CASNTGDNTEAFF; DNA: TGTGCCAGCAATACAGGGGACAACACTGAAGCTTTCTTT
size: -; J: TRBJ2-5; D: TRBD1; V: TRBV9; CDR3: CASSPETGGRGTQYF; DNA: TGTGCCAGCAGCCCTGAGACAGGGGGCCGAGGAACCCAGTACTTC
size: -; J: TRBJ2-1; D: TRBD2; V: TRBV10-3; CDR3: CAISEPSGRVNEQFF; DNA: TGTGCCATCAGTGAGCCTAGCGGGAGAGTAAATGAGCAGTTCTTC
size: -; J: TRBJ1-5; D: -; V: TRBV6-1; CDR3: CASTGFSNQPQHF; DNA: TGTGCCAGCACAGGTTTTAGCAATCAGCCCCAGCATTTT
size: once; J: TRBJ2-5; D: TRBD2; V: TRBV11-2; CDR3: CASSLAGTSELETQYF; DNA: TGTGCCAGCAGCTTAGCCGGGACTAGCGAGTTAGAGACCCAGTACTTC
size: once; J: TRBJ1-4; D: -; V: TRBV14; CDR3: CASSSRTEAAEKLFF; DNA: TGTGCCAGCAGCTCAAGGACGGAGGCGGCTGAAAAACTGTTTTTT
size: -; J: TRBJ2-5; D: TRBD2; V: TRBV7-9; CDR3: CASSLPGGPQETQYF; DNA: TGTGCCAGCAGCCTCCCGGGGGGTCCCCAGGAGACCCAGTACTTC
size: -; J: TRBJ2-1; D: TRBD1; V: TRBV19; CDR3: CAICRDRGLGLEVGEQFF; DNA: TGTGCCATTTGCCGGGACAGGGGCTTGGGTCTCGAAGTGGGGGAGCAGTTCTTC
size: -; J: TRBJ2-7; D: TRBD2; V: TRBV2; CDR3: CASSEPWSSGGYEQYF; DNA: TGTGCCAGCAGTGAACCTTGGTCTAGCGGGGGATACGAGCAGTACTTC
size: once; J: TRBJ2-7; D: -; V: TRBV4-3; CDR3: CASSQDIGDNFSYEQYF; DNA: TGCGCCAGCAGCCAAGATATAGGGGACAACTTCTCCTACGAGCAGTACTTC
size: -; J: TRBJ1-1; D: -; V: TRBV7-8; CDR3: CASSPVGGNTEAFF; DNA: TGTGCCAGCAGCCCTGTAGGGGGGAACACTGAAGCTTTCTTT
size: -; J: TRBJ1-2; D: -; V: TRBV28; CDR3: CASSDGRQAPYGYTF; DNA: TGTGCCAGCAGTGACGGCCGACAGGCACCCTATGGCTACACCTTC
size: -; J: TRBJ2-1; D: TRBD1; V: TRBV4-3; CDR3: CASSPPGQGKNEQFF; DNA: TGCGCCAGCAGCCCTCCGGGACAGGGTAAAAATGAGCAGTTCTTC
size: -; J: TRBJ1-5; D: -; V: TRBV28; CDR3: CASNQVSNQPQHF; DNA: TGTGCCAGCAATCAGGTTAGCAATCAGCCCCAGCATTTT
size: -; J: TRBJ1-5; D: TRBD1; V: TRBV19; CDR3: CASGSDRAYSNQPQHF; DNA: TGTGCCAGTGGGTCGGACAGGGCGTATAGCAATCAGCCCCAGCATTTT
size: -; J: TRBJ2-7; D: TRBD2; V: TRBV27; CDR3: CASHPGGGTSEGQYF; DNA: TGTGCCAGCCACCCTGGGGGCGGGACTAGTGAGGGGCAGTACTTC
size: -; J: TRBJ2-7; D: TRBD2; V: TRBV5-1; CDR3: CASSLTSGSSYEQYF; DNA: TGCGCCAGCAGCTTGACTAGCGGGAGCTCCTACGAGCAGTACTTC
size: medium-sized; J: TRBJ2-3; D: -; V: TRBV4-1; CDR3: CASSQAADTQYF; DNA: TGCGCCAGCAGCCAAGCGGCAGATACGCAGTATTTT
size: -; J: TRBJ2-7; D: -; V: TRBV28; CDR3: CASSIDIPGDGTNYEQYF; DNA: TGTGCCAGCAGTATCGACATTCCAGGGGACGGGACTAATTACGAGCAGTACTTC
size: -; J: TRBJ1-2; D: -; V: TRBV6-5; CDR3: CASSYKFGRDGYTF; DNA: TGTGCCAGCAGTTACAAGTTCGGGCGGGATGGCTACACCTTC
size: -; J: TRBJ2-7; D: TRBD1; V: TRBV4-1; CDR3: CASSQGQTNGKQYF; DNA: TGCGCCAGCAGCCAGGGACAGACGAACGGGAAGCAGTACTTC
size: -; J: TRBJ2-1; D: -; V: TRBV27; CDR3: CASTPRPWVNEQFF; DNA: TGTGCCAGCACCCCCAGGCCTTGGGTCAATGAGCAGTTCTTC
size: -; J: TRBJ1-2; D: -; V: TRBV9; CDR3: CASSDTRGAPGYTF; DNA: TGTGCCAGCAGCGATACCCGGGGGGCGCCGGGCTACACCTTC
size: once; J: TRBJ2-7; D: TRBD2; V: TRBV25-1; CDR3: CASSGQSGSLRYEQYF; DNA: TGTGCCAGCAGTGGTCAGAGCGGGAGTCTTAGGTACGAGCAGTACTTC
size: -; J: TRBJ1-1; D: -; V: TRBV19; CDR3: CASNRNTEAFF; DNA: TGTGCCAGTAATAGGAACACTGAAGCTTTCTTT
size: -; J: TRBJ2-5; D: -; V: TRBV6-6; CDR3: CAGALADQETQYF; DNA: TGTGCCGGGGCCTTGGCAGACCAAGAGACCCAGTACTTC
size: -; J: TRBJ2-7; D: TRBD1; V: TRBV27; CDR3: CASSFQGALGEQYF; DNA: TGTGCCAGCAGTTTTCAGGGGGCGCTGGGCGAGCAGTACTTC
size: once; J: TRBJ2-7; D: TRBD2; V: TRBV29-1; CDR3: CSALASGRDKDEQYF; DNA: TGCAGCGCCTTAGCCAGCGGGAGAGACAAGGACGAGCAGTACTTC
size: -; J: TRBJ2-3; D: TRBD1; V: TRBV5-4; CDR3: CASSLRDRGVDTQYF; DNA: TGTGCCAGCAGCTTGCGGGACAGGGGGGTAGATACGCAGTATTTT
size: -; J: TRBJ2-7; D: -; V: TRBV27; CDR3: CASSWGGPNYEQYF; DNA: TGTGCCAGCAGTTGGGGGGGGCCCAACTACGAGCAGTACTTC
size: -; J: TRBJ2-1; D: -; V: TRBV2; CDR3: CASSESESESSYNEQFF; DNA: TGTGCCAGCAGTGAAAGTGAGAGCGAGAGCTCCTACAATGAGCAGTTCTTC
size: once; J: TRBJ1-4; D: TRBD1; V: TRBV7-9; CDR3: CASSLGTGEEKLFF; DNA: TGTGCCAGCAGCCTAGGGACAGGGGAAGAAAAACTGTTTTTT
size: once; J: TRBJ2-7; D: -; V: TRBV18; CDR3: CASSPGGYNEQYF; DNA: TGTGCCAGCTCGCCGGGTGGATACAACGAGCAGTACTTC
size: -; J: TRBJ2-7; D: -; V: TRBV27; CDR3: CASTLGPNSYEQYF; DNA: TGTGCCAGCACCCTGGGGCCCAACTCCTACGAGCAGTACTTC
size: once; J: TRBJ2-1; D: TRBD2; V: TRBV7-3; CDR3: CASSSGLAGPRVF; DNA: TGTGCCAGCAGTTCCGGACTAGCGGGTCCCCGGGTCTTC
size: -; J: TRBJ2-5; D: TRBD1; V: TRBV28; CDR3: CASSLGTAQEAQYF; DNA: TGTGCCAGCAGTTTAGGGACAGCCCAAGAGGCCCAGTACTTC
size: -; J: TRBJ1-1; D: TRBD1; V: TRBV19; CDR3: CASSDRGYTEAFF; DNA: TGTGCCAGTAGCGACAGGGGGTACACTGAAGCTTTCTTT
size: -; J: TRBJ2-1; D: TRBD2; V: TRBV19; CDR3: CASKLAGGNEQFF; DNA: TGTGCCAGCAAACTAGCGGGGGGAAATGAGCAGTTCTTC
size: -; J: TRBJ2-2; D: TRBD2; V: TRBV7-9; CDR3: CASRRGSGTGELFF; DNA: TGTGCCAGCAGGCGCGGGAGCGGAACCGGGGAGCTGTTTTTT
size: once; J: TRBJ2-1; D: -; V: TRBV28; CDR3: CASTLGGESYNEQFF; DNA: TGTGCCAGCACCCTAGGGGGGGAAAGCTACAATGAGCAGTTCTTC
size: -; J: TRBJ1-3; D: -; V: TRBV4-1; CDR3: CASSQDRGSGNTIYF; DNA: TGCGCCAGCAGCCAAGACCGGGGCTCTGGAAACACCATATATTTT